This is a list of T cell receptor beta chains from one sample in a study of OX40 agonist ivuxolimab in advanced cancers. TCRdb's copy holds only in-frame clones and misses some; the assay was immunoSEQ multiplex PCR. The sample has roughly 76,000 clones, around 86% seen once. The input for sequencing was CD4+ or CD8+ T cells sorted from blood, taken in a trial of the OX40 agonist ivuxolimab. These receptors were obtained from an adult with an advanced solid tumor such as melanoma, head and neck, liver or kidney cancer. Both conserved end residues are part of each CDR3. The order of the fields is D gene, clone size, J gene, V gene, CDR3 protein, CDR3 DNA. The D gene is left open where the match is weak. Clone size is stated in some rows and not others, as once, few, many or a class when expanded.

>-|-|TRBJ2-5|TRBV15
CATSRGAGQQETQYF
TGTGCCACCAGCAGGGGGGCCGGACAGCAAGAGACCCAGTACTTC
>TRBD1|-|TRBJ2-5|TRBV5-4
CASSVGTDPQETQYF
TGTGCCAGCAGTGTAGGGACAGACCCCCAAGAGACCCAGTACTTC
>-|-|TRBJ2-1|TRBV7-9
CAIPLDHEQFF
TGTGCCATCCCTCTGGACCATGAGCAGTTCTTC
>TRBD1|-|TRBJ2-7|TRBV6-6
CASSYASTGNHEQYF
TGTGCCAGCAGTTACGCCTCGACAGGGAACCACGAGCAGTACTTC
>-|-|TRBJ1-2|TRBV9
CASSVPESPHAYYGYTF
TGTGCCAGCAGCGTCCCCGAATCGCCTCACGCCTACTATGGCTACACCTTC
>TRBD1|-|TRBJ2-1|TRBV13
CASSPGQGIDEQFF
TGTGCCAGCAGCCCGGGACAGGGTATCGATGAGCAGTTCTTC
>-|few|TRBJ1-2|TRBV7-2
CASWQYGYTF
TGTGCCAGCTGGCAATATGGCTACACCTTC
>TRBD1|-|TRBJ2-1|TRBV14
CASSHGSDRNNEQFF
TGTGCCAGCAGCCACGGATCGGACAGGAATAATGAGCAGTTCTTC
>-|-|TRBJ1-2|TRBV7-8
CASSLGSLTNYGYTF
TGTGCCAGCAGCCTAGGCAGCCTAACTAACTATGGCTACACCTTC
>-|-|TRBJ2-4|TRBV28
CASTPLIGGETKNIQYF
TGTGCCAGCACCCCCTTGATCGGGGGCGAAACCAAAAACATTCAGTACTTC
>-|-|TRBJ2-3|TRBV5-1
CASSLDGFTQYF
TGCGCCAGCAGCTTGGATGGATTTACGCAGTATTTT
>-|-|TRBJ1-2|TRBV5-1
CASSQEDYGYTF
TGCGCCAGCAGCCAAGAGGACTATGGCTACACCTTC
>TRBD2|-|TRBJ2-3|TRBV14
CATLEWGGSTDTQYF
TGTGCCACACTGGAATGGGGGGGTTCCACAGATACGCAGTATTTT
>-|many|TRBJ2-7|TRBV7-2
CASSYTPGRSPYEQYF
TGTGCCAGCAGCTATACCCCGGGCCGCTCACCCTACGAGCAGTACTTC
>TRBD1|-|TRBJ2-5|TRBV6-4
CASSEGPGQPKHF
TGTGCCAGCAGTGAGGGACCGGGACAGCCTAAACACTTC
>-|-|TRBJ2-2|TRBV12-5
CASGLNTGELFF
TGTGCTAGTGGTCTTAACACCGGGGAGCTGTTTTTT
>-|-|TRBJ1-1|TRBV2
CASSRERETEAFF
TGTGCCAGCAGTCGTGAGCGGGAAACTGAAGCTTTCTTT
>TRBD1|-|TRBJ1-1|TRBV11-3
CASSRQGTGTEAFF
TGTGCCAGCAGCAGACAGGGGACGGGGACTGAAGCTTTCTTT
>-|-|TRBJ2-5|TRBV12-5
CASGSRKGGETQYF
TGTGCTAGTGGTTCCCGAAAAGGGGGGGAGACCCAGTACTTC
>-|-|TRBJ1-3|TRBV6-5
CASSRTGSGNTIYF
TGTGCCAGCAGTAGAACAGGCTCTGGAAACACCATATATTTT
>-|-|TRBJ2-1|TRBV6-1
CASLEAAQFF
TGTGCCAGCCTAGAGGCGGCGCAGTTCTTC
>-|-|TRBJ1-4|TRBV10-3
CAISDLRGESEKLFF
TGTGCCATCAGTGACCTGAGGGGGGAGTCGGAAAAACTGTTTTTT